What follows are 11 T cell receptor beta chains derived from one specimen sequenced in a study of blood T cell repertoires in COVID-19. TCRdb keeps only in-frame clones here, not all; method: immunoSEQ multiplex PCR. The repertoire has some 71,000 clones, roughly 82% of them found once; the top ten carry approximately 20%. Sequencing was carried out using peripheral blood. Source of these receptors: a woman between 45 and 60 years old with acute or convalescent COVID-19.

This clone appeared a single time. This rearrangement joins TRBV7-2 to TRBJ2-1; possible D gene TRBD2, 5 bases. Trimming cost V 5 bases and J 5 bases, with 13 bases left between them. From germline, CDR1 is SGHTA and CDR2 FQGNSA. The CDR3 is 14 amino acids. In DNA form, the CDR3 reads TGTGCCAGCAGCCCCCGGGGAGCCGACAATGAGCAGTTCTTC. Translating gives CASSPRGADNEQFF.

The CDR3 loop is CASSLKGGANTEAFF. In DNA form, the CDR3 reads TGTGCCAGCAGCCTAAAGGGAGGGGCGAACACTGAAGCTTTCTTT. This sequence joins TRBV7-6 and TRBJ1-1; tentative D call: TRBD1 (5 bases). Per germline, CDR1 SGHVS and CDR2 FNYEAQ. Trimming pared 5 bases from V and 1 base from J, leaving 14 bases between. The CDR3 extends over 15 amino acids.

V gene TRBV19 combines with J gene TRBJ2-5, with a weak D call TRBD2 (6 bases). The CDR3 sequence is 13 residues long. V lost 7 bases, J lost 4 bases, and 13 bases lay in between. CDR1 is LNHDA and CDR2 is SQIVND in the germline V gene (reference sequence). The CDR3 DNA reads as TGTGCCAGTAAGGGGCTAGCGCCAGAGACCCAGTACTTC. As protein: CASKGLAPETQYF.

The chain uses TRBV18 and TRBJ1-5, with 9 bases lining up with TRBD1. The CDR3 spans 16 residues. V lost 4 bases and J lost 3; bases outside the gene matches: 7. From germline, CDR1 is KGHSH and CDR2 LQKENI. CDR3 sequence (DNA): TGTGCCAGCTCACTAGCGGGACAGGGCATCAATCAGCCCCAGCATTTT. The encoded protein is CASSLAGQGINQPQHF.

The chain couples TRBV7-2 to TRBJ1-2, with 8 positions matching TRBD1. V dropped 2 bases and J dropped 6; count of bases not matched to a gene: 8. Germline V gene data show CDR1 as SGHTA and CDR2 as FQGNSA. This CDR3 is built from 15 residues. The CDR3 nucleotides read TGTGCCAGCAGCTTACATCAGGGGGCCTCGGATGGCTACACCTTC. Its translation: CASSLHQGASDGYTF. Full variable domain (remainder filled in from reference TRBV7-2 and TRBJ1-2): GAGVSQSPSNKVTEKGKDVELRCDPISGHTALYWYRQSLGQGLEFLIYFQGNSAPDKSGLPSDRFSAERTGGSVSTLTIQRTQQEDSAVYLCASSLHQGASDGYTFGSGTRLTVV.

This chain links TRBV7-2 with TRBJ1-5; D call uncertain. V was pared by 2 bases and J by 9 bases, with 8 bases between. The CDR3 is 12 amino acids. CDR1 and CDR2 (germline): SGHTA, FQGNSA. The CDR3 bases are TGTGCCAGCAGCTTATTTGCGTCGCCCCAGCATTTT. As protein: CASSLFASPQHF.

This clone is a singleton in its sample. The rearrangement links TRBV23-1 to TRBJ1-5; D is perhaps TRBD1 (6 bases). TRBV23-1 is labeled an ORF, and its function is uncertain. The V and J ends lost 4 bases and 2 bases respectively, with 9 bases between them. CDR3 length: 14 residues. This CDR3 reads CASSRGGGNQPQHF. Here the CDR3 DNA reads TGCGCCAGCAGTCGAGGGGGAGGCAATCAGCCCCAGCATTTT.

In this sample, this clone turned up once. The J gene is TRBJ2-3, the V gene TRBV29-1; TRBD2 agrees at 12 bases. CDR1 SQVTM and CDR2 ANQGSEA come from the germline V gene. CDR3 length: 15 residues. Trimming took 4 bases from V and 4 from J; bases not matched to a gene: 6. The CDR3 DNA reads as TGCAGCGTTGCCCCTCTAGCGGGAGGGGCAGATACGCAGTATTTT. Translating gives CSVAPLAGGADTQYF.

The chain has TRBV5-5 and TRBJ1-4; no reliable D call. The germline gives CDR1 SGHKS, CDR2 YYEKEE (reference sequence). V lost 4 bases and J lost 0, with 22 bases in between. CDR3 length equals 19 residues. The CDR3 region is CASSPHRGGGYATNEKLFF. CDR3 DNA sequence: TGTGCCAGCAGCCCCCACCGGGGAGGTGGCTATGCAACTAATGAAAAACTGTTTTTT.

J is TRBJ1-4 and V is TRBV7-2, with TRBD1 matching over 7 bases. The CDR3 consists of 14 residues. Trimming took 3 bases from V and 8 from J; bases not matched to a gene: 6. The germline V gene encodes CDR1 SGHTA and CDR2 FQGNSA. The CDR3 DNA reads TGTGCCAGCAGCTTCGAGACAGGGCAAGAAAAACTGTTTTTT. It codes for CASSFETGQEKLFF. The whole variable domain, filled in from reference TRBV7-2 and TRBJ1-4, reads GAGVSQSPSNKVTEKGKDVELRCDPISGHTALYWYRQSLGQGLEFLIYFQGNSAPDKSGLPSDRFSAERTGGSVSTLTIQRTQQEDSAVYLCASSFETGQEKLFFGSGTQLSVL.

The chain links TRBV15 to TRBJ2-5; no firm D call. Germline V CDR1 and CDR2: LNHNV, YYDKDF (reference sequence). V was cut by 0 bases and J by 3 bases, with 8 bases left in between. This CDR3 has 14 amino acids. As DNA, the CDR3 is TGTGCCACCAGCAGAGACAGTCCAAAAGAGACCCAGTACTTC. It is translated as CATSRDSPKETQYF.